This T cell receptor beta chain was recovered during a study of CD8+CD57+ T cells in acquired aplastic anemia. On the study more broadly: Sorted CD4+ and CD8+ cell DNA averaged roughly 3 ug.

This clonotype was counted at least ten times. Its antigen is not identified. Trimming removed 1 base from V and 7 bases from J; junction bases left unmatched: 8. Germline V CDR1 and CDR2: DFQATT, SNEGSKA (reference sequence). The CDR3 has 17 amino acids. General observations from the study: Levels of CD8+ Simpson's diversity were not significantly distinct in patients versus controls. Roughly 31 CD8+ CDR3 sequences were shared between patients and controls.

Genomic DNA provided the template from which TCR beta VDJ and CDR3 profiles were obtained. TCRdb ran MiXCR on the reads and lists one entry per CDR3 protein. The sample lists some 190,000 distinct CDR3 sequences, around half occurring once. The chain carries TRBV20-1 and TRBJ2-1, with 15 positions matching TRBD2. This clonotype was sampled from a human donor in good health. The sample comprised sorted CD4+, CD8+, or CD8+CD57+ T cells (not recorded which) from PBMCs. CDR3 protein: CSARVPPGLAGGNEQFF. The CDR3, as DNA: TGCAGTGCTAGAGTTCCCCCGGGACTAGCGGGAGGAAATGAGCAGTTCTTC.